This T cell receptor (beta chain) was sequenced for a study of cytotoxic CD8 clonotypes in ibrutinib-treated CLL. Investigators sought sequencing depths of between 1 in 200,000 and 1 in 1 million T cells. Sequencing was performed with immunoSEQ multiplex PCR; in TCRdb, only in-frame clones are kept and a portion is missing. Of around 40,000 clones listed, 70% are singletons. The CDR3 loop spans 14 amino acids. Germline values: CDR1 PRHDT, CDR2 FYEKMQ (reference sequence). V shed 0 bases, J shed 6 bases, and the junction held 4 bases outside the gene matches. Regarding the study as a whole: Treatment left the uncommon public clonotypes either contracted or stable in frequency. Clonality went up at ibrutinib response and then declined back toward baseline at progression.

About this clone: What it recognizes is unknown.

The TCR comes from a human donor with chronic lymphocytic leukemia. The chain carries TRBV13 and TRBJ2-7, with 8 bases that match TRBD2. The material sequenced was PBMCs, taken at disease progression, from a patient treated with ibrutinib. In DNA form, the CDR3 reads TGTGCCAGCAGCTTAGGGAGCGGGGGTGGCGAGCAGTACTTC. Translated, it gives CASSLGSGGGEQYF.